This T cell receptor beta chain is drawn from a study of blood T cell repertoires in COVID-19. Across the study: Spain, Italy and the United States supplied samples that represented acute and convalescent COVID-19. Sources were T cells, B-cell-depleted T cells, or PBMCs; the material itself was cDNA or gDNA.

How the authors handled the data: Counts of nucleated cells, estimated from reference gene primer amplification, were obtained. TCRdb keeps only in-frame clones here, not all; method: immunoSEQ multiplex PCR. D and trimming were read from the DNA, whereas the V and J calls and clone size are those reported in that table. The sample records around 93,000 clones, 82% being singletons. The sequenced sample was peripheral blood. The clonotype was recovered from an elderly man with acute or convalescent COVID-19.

This CDR3 is CATSESIGAGPNSGANVLTF. The CDR3 nucleotides read TGTGCCACCAGTGAATCGATTGGGGCAGGCCCAAACTCTGGGGCCAACGTCCTGACTTTC. This chain uses TRBV24-1 with TRBJ2-6; D possibly corresponds to TRBD1 (5 bases). Germline lookup yields CDR1 KGHDR and CDR2 SFDVKD. The V and J ends lost 4 bases and 0 bases respectively, with 21 bases between them. There are 20 residues in the CDR3.